The 24 T cell receptor beta chains presented below share a single source sample, sequenced in a study of blood T cell repertoires in COVID-19. The repertoire was sequenced with immunoSEQ multiplex PCR; TCRdb's copy has only in-frame clones and lacks some. The sample yields 130,000 to 150,000 clones, 84% seen once. Sequencing input: PBMCs or T cells enriched from blood (not recorded which). Receptors were obtained from a man aged 40-55 years with acute COVID-19.

This clone occurred once. The rearrangement uses TRBV2 and TRBJ2-1; 11 bases are a match to TRBD2. CDR3 size: 14 residues. In germline, CDR1 is SNHLY, CDR2 FYNNEI. The V and J ends lost 5 bases and 13 bases, in that order; junction bases with no gene match: 10. The CDR3 DNA is TGTGCCAGCAGTACGGGCCTAGCGGGAGGAACTCAGTTCTTC. Translation: CASSTGLAGGTQFF.

The chain joins TRBV6-6 to TRBJ1-1; 10 bases are a match to TRBD1. V lost 2 bases to trimming and J lost 1 base; unmatched junction nucleotides: 4. The CDR3 runs to 16 residues. Germline V lookup: CDR1 MNHNY, CDR2 SVGAGI (reference sequence). The CDR3 region has the DNA TGTGCCAGCAGTTACCCGAGGACAGGGGGGAACACTGAAGCTTTCTTT. It translates to CASSYPRTGGNTEAFF.

V gene TRBV4-1 combines with J gene TRBJ2-3, with 16 bases that match TRBD2. The CDR3 has 18 amino acids. Germline lookup yields CDR1 MGHRA and CDR2 YSYEKL. After removal of 3 bases from V and 5 bases from J, the junction contained 8 bases not matched to a gene. CDR3 coding DNA: TGCGCCAGCAGCCAGTACAAGGGACTAGCGGGAGGGCAAGATACGCAGTATTTT. As protein: CASSQYKGLAGGQDTQYF.

The V gene is TRBV12-3 or TRBV12-4, the J gene TRBJ2-3; 10 bases line up with TRBD2. The CDR3 contains 13 residues. V shed 5 bases, J shed 8 bases, and the junction held 4 bases outside the gene matches. CDR3 DNA: TGTGCCAGCAGTCCCTCTAGCGGGGGTACGCAGTATTTT. It is translated as CASSPSSGGTQYF.

The chain links TRBV24-1 to TRBJ2-3; no definite D call. CDR3 size: 15 residues. Trimming took 7 bases from V and 1 from J, leaving 14 bases between them. Germline V gene data show CDR1 as KGHDR and CDR2 as SFDVKD. CDR3: CATRLVPSGTDTQYF. The CDR3 bases are TGTGCCACCAGACTCGTCCCCTCCGGCACAGATACGCAGTATTTT.

The chain employs TRBV28 and TRBJ1-1; unclear D gene. CDR3 length: 13 residues. CDR1 and CDR2 from the germline V gene are MDHEN and SYDVKM. V shed 5 bases and J shed 1 base, with 8 bases lying between them. The CDR3 DNA is TGTGCCAGCAGTCGGAGTTGGAACACTGAAGCTTTCTTT. Its protein product is CASSRSWNTEAFF.

The chain carries TRBV6-1 and TRBJ1-3; 11 bases are shared with TRBD1. CDR1 MNHNS and CDR2 SASEGT come from the germline V gene. V lost 2 bases and J lost 2; bases outside the gene matches: 2. This CDR3 contains 16 residues. The CDR3 nucleotides are TGTGCCAGCAGTGAACCGGACAGGGGGCCTGGAAACACCATATATTTT. It is translated as CASSEPDRGPGNTIYF.

The chain joins TRBV7-2 to TRBJ2-1; TRBD2 matches 8 bases. V lost 5 bases and J lost 7; bases outside the gene matches: 10. CDR1 and CDR2 from the germline V gene are SGHTA and FQGNSA. The CDR3 spans 15 residues. As DNA, the CDR3 is TGTGCCAGCAGCCCCCCGCCGGGACTAGTGAATGAGCAGTTCTTC. Encoded protein: CASSPPPGLVNEQFF.

The gene calls are TRBV27 and TRBJ1-6; a weak D match, TRBD1 (6 bases). Trimming shortened V by 1 base and J by 1 base, and 17 bases separated the two germline ends. There are 19 residues in the CDR3. Germline lookup yields CDR1 MNHEY and CDR2 SMNVEV (reference sequence). CDR3 nucleotide sequence: TGTGCCAGCAGTTTATACGGGGCGGGGGGCGCTTCCTATAATTCACCCCTCCACTTT. Its translation is CASSLYGAGGASYNSPLHF.

V and J are TRBV11-2 and TRBJ1-6; weak D call: TRBD1 (6 bases). CDR1 is SGHAT, CDR2 FQNNGV, per germline. V dropped 6 bases and J dropped 7 bases, with 19 bases sitting between them. The CDR3 extends over 16 amino acids. CDR3 sequence: CASRSGGAVGNSPLHF. DNA of the CDR3: TGTGCCAGCAGGTCCGGGGGGGCCGTGGGGAATTCACCCCTCCACTTT.

V and J are TRBV3-1 (or the pseudogene TRBV3-2) and TRBJ2-1, with D possibly being TRBD2 (6 bases). CDR3 length equals 17 residues. Between the trimmed V and J ends, which lost 1 base and 3 bases, there was a span of 16 bases. The V gene's germline CDR1 is LGHDT and CDR2 YNNKEL (reference sequence). As DNA, the CDR3 is TGTGCCAGCAGCCAAGTAGCGGTACTAGGATACTACAATGAGCAGTTCTTC. Its protein product is CASSQVAVLGYYNEQFF.

This chain joins TRBV7-2 and TRBJ2-7, with 9 bases aligning to TRBD2. The junction had 6 bases not matched to a gene; V was cut back by 5 bases and J by 4 bases. In germline, CDR1 is SGHTA, CDR2 FQGNSA. This CDR3 is 14 amino acids long. The CDR3 here is CASSLSGSRYEQYF. CDR3 coding DNA: TGTGCCAGCAGCCTTAGCGGGAGTCGGTACGAGCAGTACTTC.

This clone was counted a few times. The chain has TRBV5-4 and TRBJ2-5, with a weak D call TRBD1 (5 bases). Germline loops: CDR1 SGHNT, CDR2 YYREEE (reference sequence). Trimming stripped 0 bases from V and 3 bases from J, with 9 bases between. The length of the CDR3 is 14 residues. The DNA for the CDR3 is TGTGCCAGCAGCTTGGCCCCGACAGAAGAGACCCAGTACTTC. It yields the protein CASSLAPTEETQYF.

The V and J genes are TRBV6-5 and TRBJ2-2; D is possibly TRBD2 (6 bases). The CDR3 is made up of 13 amino acids. V was pared by 7 bases and J by 7 bases, with 13 bases between. CDR1 MNHEY and CDR2 SVGAGI come from the germline V gene. The chain's CDR3 is CASTGVLDGELFF. CDR3 nucleotide sequence: TGTGCCAGCACGGGAGTTTTGGACGGGGAGCTGTTTTTT.

V gene TRBV4-2 combines with J gene TRBJ2-2; D ambiguous. Germline lookup yields CDR1 LGHNA and CDR2 YNFKEQ. The CDR3 spans 14 residues. Trimming took off 4 bases at V and 3 bases at J, with 9 bases between the two ends. Written as DNA, the CDR3 is TGTGCCAGCAGCCTTACTGGTCACACCGGGGAGCTGTTTTTT. This translates into CASSLTGHTGELFF.

This clone was found a few times. The rearrangement joins TRBV5-5 to TRBJ1-1; D remains ambiguous. The germline V and J ends were trimmed by 3 bases and 3 bases, with 12 bases remaining between them. The CDR3 is 14 amino acids. Germline V gives CDR1 SGHKS, CDR2 YYEKEE (reference sequence). The CDR3 DNA follows: TGTGCCAGCAGCTCCGTGTATGTAGACACTGAAGCTTTCTTT. Encoded protein: CASSSVYVDTEAFF.

This chain joins TRBV2 and TRBJ2-2; TRBD2 agrees at 13 bases. The germline CDR1 and CDR2 sequences are SNHLY and FYNNEI. V lost 4 bases and J lost 0; bases outside the gene matches: 2. The CDR3 is made up of 17 amino acids. This CDR3 is CASSVLAGGSNTGELFF. CDR3 bases: TGTGCCAGCAGTGTACTAGCGGGAGGGTCGAACACCGGGGAGCTGTTTTTT.

This clone was picked up one time. Here the CDR3 reads CATRTQGAGELFF. CDR3 in DNA: TGTGCCACCAGGACTCAGGGCGCCGGGGAGCTGTTTTTT. This chain links TRBV24-1 with TRBJ2-2; a possible D gene is TRBD1 (5 bases). The CDR3 covers 13 residues. V lost 7 bases, J lost 6 bases, and 11 bases lay in between. The germline CDR1 and CDR2 sequences are KGHDR and SFDVKD.

The chain couples TRBV24-1 to TRBJ1-2; D may be TRBD1 (6 bases). CDR3 length: 14 amino acids. CDR1 is KGHDR and CDR2 is SFDVKD in the germline V gene. V lost 4 bases and J lost 8, with 16 bases in between. DNA of the CDR3: TGTGCCACCAGTGAATCTCTGGACAGTCACGGCTACACCTTC. This gives the protein CATSESLDSHGYTF.

The chain employs TRBV29-1 and TRBJ2-3, with 11 bases lining up with TRBD2. The trim removed 7 bases at V and 6 bases at J, leaving 3 bases unmatched. From germline, CDR1 is SQVTM and CDR2 ANQGSEA. CDR3 length: 12 amino acids. CDR3 region: CSARLAGDTQYF. For the CDR3, the DNA is TGCAGCGCCCGACTAGCGGGGGATACGCAGTATTTT.

This clone has just one count. The chain links TRBV15 to TRBJ1-2, with 8 bases identical to TRBD1. Germline V gene sequence: CDR1 LNHNV, CDR2 YYDKDF (reference sequence). CDR3 size: 16 residues. After removal of 0 bases from V and 6 bases from J, the junction contained 9 bases not matched to a gene. The CDR3, as DNA: TGTGCCACCAGCAGAGACTCGCGGGGGACAGGAGATGGCTACACCTTC. Encoded protein: CATSRDSRGTGDGYTF.

This clone showed up just once. The CDR3 protein is CASSLQGRGDQPQHF. CDR3 nucleotide sequence: TGTGCCAGTAGCTTGCAGGGGAGAGGCGATCAGCCCCAGCATTTT. This rearrangement joins TRBV19 to TRBJ1-5, with a tentative D call TRBD1 (6 bases). There are 15 residues in the CDR3. V lost 6 bases, J lost 5 bases, and 17 bases lay in between. In germline, CDR1 is LNHDA, CDR2 SQIVND (reference sequence).

This chain joins TRBV28 and TRBJ1-2, with D unresolved. The CDR3 spans 14 residues. Germline V gene sequence: CDR1 MDHEN, CDR2 SYDVKM. V shed 5 bases and J shed 0 bases, with 10 bases lying between them. The chain's CDR3 is CASSPQRSNYGYTF. As DNA, the CDR3 is TGTGCCAGCAGTCCACAGAGATCTAACTATGGCTACACCTTC.

This chain connects TRBV2 to TRBJ1-2; tentative D call: TRBD1 (5 bases). V lost 9 bases and J 0 bases, leaving 14 bases between the germline ends. Germline V gives CDR1 SNHLY, CDR2 FYNNEI. This CDR3 has 14 residues. CDR3 sequence: CARAGQDSNYGYTF. The CDR3 DNA reads as TGTGCCAGGGCGGGGCAGGATTCTAACTATGGCTACACCTTC. Full variable domain (missing parts from reference TRBV2 and TRBJ1-2): EPEVTQTPSHQVTQMGQEVILRCVPISNHLYFYWYRQILGQKVEFLVSFYNNEISEKSEIFDDQFSVERPDGSNFTLKIRSTKLEDSAMYFCARAGQDSNYGYTFGSGTRLTVV.